What follows are 8 T cell receptor beta chains derived from one specimen sequenced in a study of regulatory T cells in long-lasting Graves disease. Library construction for TCR beta used iRepertoire HTBI primers and Arm-PCR of CDR3 regions. TCRdb recomputed calls from the multiplex PCR reads with MiXCR, one row per CDR3 protein. Of 400,000 to 450,000 distinct CDR3 sequences in the sample, under 15% were seen once. Time point: newly diagnosed GD, antithyroid drugs for less than 3 months. The TCR library used RNA extracted from PBMCs. These sequences were also reported in another study, on T cells in Graves' hyperthyroidism and ophthalmopathy.

The starting material was peripheral blood mononuclear cells (PBMCs), obtained at new diagnosis, from a patient treated with antithyroid drugs. These receptors all come from a woman aged 25 to 45 with Graves disease.

With respect to this clonotype: This could be a read error, since a much larger clone is one nucleotide away. The CDR3 end shows no conserved phenylalanine or tryptophan, and so a read error is likely. This chain joins TRBV28 and TRBJ1-5; tentative D call: TRBD1 (5 bases). CDR1 and CDR2 (germline): MDHEN, SYDVKM. The CDR3 is made up of 15 amino acids. Trimming stripped 8 bases from V and 2 bases from J, with 16 bases between. The CDR3 bases are TGTGCCAGCTACCCGGGACTTCTGGGCAATCAGCCCCAGCATTCT. Protein: CASYPGLLGNQPQHS.

The chain couples TRBV10-1 to TRBJ2-5; 13 positions agree with TRBD2. The CDR3 is 16 amino acids. The ends lost 6 bases at V and 4 bases at J; junction bases unmatched: 8. The germline V gene encodes CDR1 WNHNN and CDR2 SYGVQD (reference sequence). The CDR3 DNA sequence: TGCGCCAGCAGCCCCGGGACTAGCGGGATATTAGAGACCCAGTACTTC. Translation: CASSPGTSGILETQYF.

The rearrangement joins TRBV2 to TRBJ2-1; 7 bases line up with TRBD2. Germline trimming cut 9 bases from V and 6 bases from J; bases unmatched to any gene: 5. The CDR3 contains 12 residues. Germline loops: CDR1 SNHLY, CDR2 FYNNEI. CDR3 sequence reads: CASILASNEQFF. CDR3 nucleotides: TGTGCCAGTATACTAGCGAGCAATGAGCAGTTCTTC.

The sample holds many counts of this clonotype. CDR3 region: CASSLFRMNTEAFF. The CDR3 DNA reads as TGTGCCAGCAGCCTGTTCCGGATGAACACTGAAGCTTTCTTT. V gene TRBV7-8 combines with J gene TRBJ1-1; no clear D gene. From germline, CDR1 is SGHVS and CDR2 FQNEAQ. The CDR3 has 14 residues. With 5 bases removed from V and 0 bases from J, the gap between germline ends came to 10 bases.

This clonotype was seen a few times. The rearrangement links TRBV7-3 to TRBJ2-5; D is perhaps TRBD2 (6 bases). The CDR3 consists of 15 residues. The germline gives CDR1 SGHTA, CDR2 FQGTGA. Deletions cut 5 bases from V and 2 bases from J, with 15 bases between. CDR3 nucleotides: TGTGCCAGCAGCCCAGGGACTCCCGGTCAAGAGACCCAGTACTTC. Translating it yields CASSPGTPGQETQYF.

This clonotype has ten or more counts. This chain joins TRBV2 and TRBJ1-5, with no clear D. The germline CDR1 and CDR2 sequences are SNHLY and FYNNEI. The CDR3 sequence is 17 residues long. Trimming removed 0 bases from V and 1 base from J, with 13 bases in between. CDR3 in amino acids: CASSEALTLQSNQPQHF. The CDR3, as DNA: TGTGCCAGCAGTGAAGCGCTTACCCTACAGAGCAATCAGCCCCAGCATTTT.

The sample holds many counts of this clonotype. The chain employs TRBV20-1 and TRBJ2-1; D may be TRBD2 (5 bases). Germline V lookup: CDR1 DFQATT, CDR2 SNEGSKA (reference sequence). The length of the CDR3 is 16 residues. The V end was cut by 0 bases, the J end by 6 bases, with 18 bases between. The CDR3 region has the DNA TGCAGTGCTAGAGATCGAGTTTTCGCGGGCGTCAATGAGCAGTTCTTC. Protein product: CSARDRVFAGVNEQFF.

This clonotype came up many times. This sequence joins TRBV5-1 and TRBJ1-1; D not certain. Trimming pared 4 bases from V and 0 bases from J, leaving 10 bases between. From germline, CDR1 is SGHRS and CDR2 YFSETQ. The CDR3 is made up of 14 amino acids. The CDR3 nucleotides read TGCGCCAGCAGCATCAGCCCCCTGAACACTGAAGCTTTCTTT. Translated, it gives CASSISPLNTEAFF. Complete variable domain (other parts from reference TRBV5-1 and TRBJ1-1): KAGVTQTPRYLIKTRGQQVTLSCSPISGHRSVSWYQQTPGQGLQFLFEYFSETQRNKGNFPGRFSGRQFSNSRSEMNVSTLELGDSALYLCASSISPLNTEAFFGQGTRLTVV.